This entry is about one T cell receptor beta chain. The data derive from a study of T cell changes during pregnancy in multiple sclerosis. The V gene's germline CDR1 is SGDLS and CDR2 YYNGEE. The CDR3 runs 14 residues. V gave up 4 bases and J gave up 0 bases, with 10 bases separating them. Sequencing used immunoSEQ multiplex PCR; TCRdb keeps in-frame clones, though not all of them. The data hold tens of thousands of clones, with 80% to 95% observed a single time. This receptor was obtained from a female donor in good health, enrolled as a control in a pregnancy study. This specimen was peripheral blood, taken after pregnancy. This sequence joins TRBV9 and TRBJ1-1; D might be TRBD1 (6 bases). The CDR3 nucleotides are TGTGCCAGCAGCAACGACAGGTTGAACACTGAAGCTTTCTTT. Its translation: CASSNDRLNTEAFF.